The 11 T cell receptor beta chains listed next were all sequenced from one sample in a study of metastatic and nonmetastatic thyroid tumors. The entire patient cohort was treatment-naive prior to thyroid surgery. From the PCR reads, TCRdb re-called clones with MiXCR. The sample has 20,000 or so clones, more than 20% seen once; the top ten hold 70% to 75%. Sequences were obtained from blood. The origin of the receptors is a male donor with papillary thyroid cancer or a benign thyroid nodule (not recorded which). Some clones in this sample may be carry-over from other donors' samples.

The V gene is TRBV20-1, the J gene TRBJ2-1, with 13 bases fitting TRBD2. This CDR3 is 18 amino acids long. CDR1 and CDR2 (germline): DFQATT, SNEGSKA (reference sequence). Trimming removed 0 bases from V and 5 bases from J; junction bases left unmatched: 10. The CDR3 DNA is TGCAGTGCTAGAGATATTCCGGGACTAGCGGGACCAAACAATGAGCAGTTCTTC. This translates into CSARDIPGLAGPNNEQFF.

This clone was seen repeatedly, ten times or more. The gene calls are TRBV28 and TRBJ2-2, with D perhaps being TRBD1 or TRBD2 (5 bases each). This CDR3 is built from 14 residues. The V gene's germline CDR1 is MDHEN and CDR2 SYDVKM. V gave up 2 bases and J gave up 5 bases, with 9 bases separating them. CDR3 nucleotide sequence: TGTGCCAGCAGTTTAGGGGGAAGGACCGGGGAGCTGTTTTTT. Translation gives CASSLGGRTGELFF.

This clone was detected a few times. The CDR3 region has the DNA TGCAGTGCTAGACCGGGACCTTTGTGGAATCAGCCCCAGCATTTT. Protein: CSARPGPLWNQPQHF. The chain is built from TRBV20-1 and TRBJ1-5; weak D call: TRBD1 (5 bases). Germline loops: CDR1 DFQATT, CDR2 SNEGSKA (reference sequence). V was trimmed by 2 bases and J by 4 bases, leaving 15 bases between them. This CDR3 spans 15 amino acids.

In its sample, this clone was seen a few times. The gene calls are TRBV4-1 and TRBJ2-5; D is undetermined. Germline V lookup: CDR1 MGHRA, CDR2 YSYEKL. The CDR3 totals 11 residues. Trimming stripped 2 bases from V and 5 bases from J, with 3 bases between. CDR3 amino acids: CASSQWETQYF. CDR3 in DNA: TGCGCCAGCAGCCAATGGGAGACCCAGTACTTC.

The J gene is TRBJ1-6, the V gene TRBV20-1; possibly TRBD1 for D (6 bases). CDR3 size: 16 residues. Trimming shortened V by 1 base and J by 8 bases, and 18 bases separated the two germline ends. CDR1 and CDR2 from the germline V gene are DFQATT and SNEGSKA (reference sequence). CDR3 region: CSARGFGAGVDSPLHF. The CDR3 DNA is TGCAGTGCTAGAGGCTTTGGGGCAGGGGTTGATTCACCCCTCCACTTT.

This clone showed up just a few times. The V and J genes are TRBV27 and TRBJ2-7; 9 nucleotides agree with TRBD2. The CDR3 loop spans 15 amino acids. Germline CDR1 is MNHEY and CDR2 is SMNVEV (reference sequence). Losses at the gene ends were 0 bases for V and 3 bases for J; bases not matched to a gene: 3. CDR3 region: CASSLSASGIYEQYF. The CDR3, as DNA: TGTGCCAGCAGTTTATCGGCTAGCGGGATCTACGAGCAGTACTTC.

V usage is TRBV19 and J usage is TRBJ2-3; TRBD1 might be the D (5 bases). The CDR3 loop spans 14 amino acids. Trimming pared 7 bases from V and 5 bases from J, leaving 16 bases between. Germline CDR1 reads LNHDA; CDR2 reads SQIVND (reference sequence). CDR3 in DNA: TGTGCCAGTACCCTAGGGGAAGGTAGAGATACGCAGTATTTT. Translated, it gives CASTLGEGRDTQYF.

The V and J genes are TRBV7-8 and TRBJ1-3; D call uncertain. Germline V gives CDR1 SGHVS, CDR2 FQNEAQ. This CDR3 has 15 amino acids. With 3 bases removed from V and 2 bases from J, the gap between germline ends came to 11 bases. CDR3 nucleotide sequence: TGTGCCAGCAGCTTCGCAGACGGAACTGGAAACACCATATATTTT. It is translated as CASSFADGTGNTIYF.

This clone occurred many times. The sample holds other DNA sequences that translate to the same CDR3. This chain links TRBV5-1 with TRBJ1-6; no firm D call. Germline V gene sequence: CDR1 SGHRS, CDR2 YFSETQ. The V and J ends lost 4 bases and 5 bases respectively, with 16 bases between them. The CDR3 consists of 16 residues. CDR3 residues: CASSVLGDVNNSPLHF. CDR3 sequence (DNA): TGCGCCAGCAGCGTCCTGGGCGACGTCAATAATTCACCCCTCCACTTT.

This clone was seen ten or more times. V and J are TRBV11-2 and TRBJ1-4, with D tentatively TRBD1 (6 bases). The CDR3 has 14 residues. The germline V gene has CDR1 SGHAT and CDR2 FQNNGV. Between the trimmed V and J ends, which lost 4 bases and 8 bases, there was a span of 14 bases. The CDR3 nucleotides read TGTGCCAGCAGCTACGTAGGGGGTGGGGAAAAACTGTTTTTT. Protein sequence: CASSYVGGGEKLFF.

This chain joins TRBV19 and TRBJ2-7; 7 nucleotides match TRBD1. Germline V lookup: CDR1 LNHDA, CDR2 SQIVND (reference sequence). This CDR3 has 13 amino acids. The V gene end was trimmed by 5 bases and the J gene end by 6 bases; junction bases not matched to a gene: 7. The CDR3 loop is CASSPVQGSEQYF. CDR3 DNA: TGTGCCAGTAGTCCCGTACAGGGGAGCGAGCAGTACTTC.